The 18 T cell receptor beta chains below were found in one sample sequenced in a study of spatial heterogeneity in lung cancer. These receptors are not linked to any known antigen. As for time point: sample taken at primary tumor resection. Study findings and constraints: It was found that expanded intratumoral alpha and beta TCR counts tracked tumor mutation counts.

One entry per CDR3 protein results from TCRdb running MiXCR on the 5' RACE reads. This table has some 9,900 distinct CDR3 sequences, roughly 12% appearing once. This sample comprised lung tumor tissue, obtained at surgery. Every receptor here comes from a male donor with early-stage non-small cell lung cancer.

This clonotype was detected a few times. V usage is TRBV6-2 or TRBV6-3 and J usage is TRBJ2-5; no definite D call. The length of the CDR3 is 10 residues. With 4 bases removed from V and 6 bases from J, the gap between germline ends came to 3 bases. CDR1 MNHEY and CDR2 SVGEGT come from the germline V gene. This chain's CDR3 is CASSSQTQYF. The CDR3 nucleotides read TGTGCCAGCAGTTCTCAGACCCAGTACTTC.

By sample fraction, this clonotype is medium-sized (0.01 to 0.1%). This chain links TRBV29-1 with TRBJ2-7; tentatively, D is TRBD1 or TRBD2 (6 bases each). Germline-derived CDR1 and CDR2 are SQVTM and ANQGSEA. Trimming took 4 bases from V and 5 from J, leaving 12 bases between them. The length of the CDR3 is 12 residues. The CDR3 DNA reads as TGCAGCGTTGCAGAAGGGGGGAACGAGCAGTACTTC. The encoded protein is CSVAEGGNEQYF.

In this sample, this clonotype is medium-sized. The CDR3 nucleotides are TGCAGCGCCCAGACTGCGGAAGCTTTCTTT. Protein sequence: CSAQTAEAFF. The chain joins TRBV29-1 to TRBJ1-1; D is unclear. Deletions cut 7 bases from V and 8 bases from J, with 11 bases between. Germline V CDR1 and CDR2: SQVTM, ANQGSEA. This CDR3 region has 10 residues.

Only a few counts were recorded for this clonotype. This sequence joins TRBV7-2 and TRBJ2-1; 8 nucleotides align to TRBD1. The length of the CDR3 is 15 residues. Germline trimming cut 5 bases from V and 2 bases from J; bases unmatched to any gene: 5. Germline V gene data show CDR1 as SGHTA and CDR2 as FQGNSA. CDR3 protein: CASSLGQATYNEQFF. CDR3 in DNA: TGTGCCAGCAGCCTGGGACAGGCCACCTACAATGAGCAGTTCTTC.

This clonotype was seen at least ten times. The V and J genes are TRBV6-2 or TRBV6-3 and TRBJ2-4, with 7 nucleotides matching TRBD1. This CDR3 spans 17 amino acids. CDR1 and CDR2 from the germline V gene are MNHEY and SVGEGT. The trim removed 2 bases at V and 0 bases at J, leaving 7 bases unmatched. The CDR3 nucleotides read TGTGCCAGCAGTTACCGTGAGGGGGCATTAGCCAAAAACATTCAGTACTTC. Translation gives CASSYREGALAKNIQYF.

This clonotype was seen many times. The rearrangement uses TRBV6-5 and TRBJ2-1, with 12 bases matching TRBD2. The trim removed 6 bases at V and 4 bases at J, leaving 4 bases unmatched. Germline CDR1 and CDR2: MNHEY and SVGAGI. The CDR3 sequence is 15 residues long. CDR3 in DNA: TGTGCCAGCAGCCAGACTAGCGGGAGTTACAATGAGCAGTTCTTC. Its protein product is CASSQTSGSYNEQFF.

The rearrangement joins TRBV18 to TRBJ2-7; TRBD1 agrees at 9 bases. The CDR3 covers 16 residues. The trim removed 1 base at V and 5 bases at J, leaving 9 bases unmatched. Germline CDR1 is KGHSH and CDR2 is LQKENI. CDR3 nucleotides: TGTGCCAGCTCACCACAGCCCGGGACAGGGCCCAACGAGCAGTACGTC. Translating gives CASSPQPGTGPNEQYV.

This clonotype was counted many times. This chain connects TRBV19 to TRBJ1-2; D ambiguous. This CDR3 is built from 13 residues. Trimming removed 0 bases from V and 3 bases from J, with 5 bases in between. Germline lookup yields CDR1 LNHDA and CDR2 SQIVND (reference sequence). CDR3 bases: TGTGCCAGTAGTATAGACGGGTACTATGGCTACACCTTC. Translating it yields CASSIDGYYGYTF.

CDR3 nucleotide sequence: TGTGCCAGCAGACTAGCCACACACAATGAGCAGTTCTTC. Amino acid sequence: CASRLATHNEQFF. The chain links TRBV6-5 to TRBJ2-1; TRBD2 is a possible D gene (6 bases). CDR1 is MNHEY and CDR2 is SVGAGI in the germline V gene. V lost 6 bases, J lost 5 bases, and 11 bases lay in between. The CDR3 consists of 13 residues.

Ten or more counts support this clonotype. This chain uses TRBV29-1 with TRBJ2-6; a weak D match, TRBD1 (5 bases). The germline CDR1 and CDR2 sequences are SQVTM and ANQGSEA. The CDR3 contains 17 residues. V was trimmed by 3 bases and J by 0 bases, leaving 15 bases between them. The CDR3 sequence is CSVEGADSPSGANVLTF. The CDR3, as DNA: TGCAGCGTTGAGGGCGCCGACAGCCCCTCTGGGGCCAACGTCCTGACTTTC. Combining the CDR3 with reference TRBV29-1 and TRBJ2-6 gives the whole variable domain SAVISQKPSRDICQRGTSLTIQCQVDSQVTMMFWYRQQPGQSLTLIATANQGSEATYESGFVIDKFPISRPNLTFSTLTVSNMSPEDSSIYLCSVEGADSPSGANVLTFGAGSRLTVL.

This clonotype has ten or more counts. The chain couples TRBV6-2 or TRBV6-3 to TRBJ2-7; TRBD2 agrees at 10 bases. Germline V gene lookup returns CDR1 MNHEY and CDR2 SVGEGT. V lost 2 bases to trimming and J lost 7 bases; unmatched junction nucleotides: 8. The CDR3 spans 15 residues. The CDR3 DNA reads TGTGCCAGCAGTTACCTAGCGGGAGTAACTGGGGAGCAGTACTTC. This codes for CASSYLAGVTGEQYF.

This clonotype was seen ten or more times. V and J are TRBV18 and TRBJ2-4, with D possibly TRBD2 on 6 matching bases. The CDR3 length is 17 residues. V was clipped by 3 bases and J by 2 bases, with 17 bases between them. Germline values: CDR1 KGHSH, CDR2 LQKENI. CDR3: CASSPSGGTGSKNIQYF. As DNA, the CDR3 is TGTGCCAGCTCACCCTCCGGCGGGACTGGTTCCAAAAACATTCAGTACTTC.

This clonotype was recorded many times. The rearrangement links TRBV5-5 to TRBJ1-4, with TRBD1 identical over 10 bases. Trimming removed 3 bases from V and 3 bases from J; junction bases left unmatched: 2. The CDR3 totals 15 residues. Germline CDR1 and CDR2: SGHKS and YYEKEE (reference sequence). This chain's CDR3 is CASSWTGGANEKLFF. The CDR3 DNA reads as TGTGCCAGCAGCTGGACAGGGGGAGCTAATGAAAAACTGTTTTTT.

This clonotype qualifies as medium-sized. V gene TRBV6-2 or TRBV6-3 combines with J gene TRBJ2-7, with 8 bases fitting TRBD1. The CDR3 runs to 16 residues. CDR1 is MNHEY and CDR2 is SVGEGT in the germline V gene. The junction had 10 bases not matched to a gene; V was cut back by 6 bases and J by 0 bases. This CDR3 is CASRPGQANPSYEQYF. CDR3 nucleotides: TGTGCCAGCAGACCGGGACAGGCCAATCCCTCCTACGAGCAGTACTTC.

By share, this clonotype counts as medium-sized (0.01 to 0.1%). The chain carries TRBV5-4 and TRBJ2-5; D unclear. The V end was cut by 4 bases, the J end by 0 bases, with 7 bases between. Germline CDR1 and CDR2: SGHNT and YYREEE (reference sequence). The CDR3 is 13 residues long. The CDR3 sequence: CASSTHDQETQYF. The CDR3 DNA is TGTGCCAGCAGCACCCATGACCAAGAGACCCAGTACTTC.

Judged by abundance, this clonotype is medium-sized. The rearrangement joins TRBV29-1 to TRBJ2-1; 14 bases match TRBD2. The V gene end was trimmed by 8 bases and the J gene end by 8 bases; junction bases not matched to a gene: 5. The CDR3 consists of 13 residues. The germline CDR1 and CDR2 sequences are SQVTM and ANQGSEA. The CDR3 loop reads CSMGLAGVYEQFF. CDR3 nucleotides: TGCAGCATGGGACTAGCGGGAGTCTATGAGCAGTTCTTC.

This clonotype was recorded many times. This rearrangement joins TRBV7-2 to TRBJ2-1, with 9 bases fitting TRBD2. The V gene end was trimmed by 7 bases and the J gene end by 2 bases; junction bases not matched to a gene: 6. CDR1 SGHTA and CDR2 FQGNSA come from the germline V gene. This CDR3 region has 15 residues. CDR3 sequence: CASISGLATYNEQFF. The CDR3 DNA is TGTGCCAGCATAAGCGGACTAGCGACCTACAATGAGCAGTTCTTC.

This clonotype was seen a handful of times. V gene TRBV30 combines with J gene TRBJ1-5; D is unclear. The CDR3 has 15 residues. The V end lost 0 bases, the J end lost 6 bases, and 15 bases lay between the germline ends. Germline CDR1 and CDR2: GTSNPN and SVGIG (reference sequence). The CDR3 loop is CAWSVRPGDGQPQHF. The CDR3 nucleotides read TGTGCCTGGAGTGTACGCCCCGGCGATGGTCAGCCCCAGCATTTT.